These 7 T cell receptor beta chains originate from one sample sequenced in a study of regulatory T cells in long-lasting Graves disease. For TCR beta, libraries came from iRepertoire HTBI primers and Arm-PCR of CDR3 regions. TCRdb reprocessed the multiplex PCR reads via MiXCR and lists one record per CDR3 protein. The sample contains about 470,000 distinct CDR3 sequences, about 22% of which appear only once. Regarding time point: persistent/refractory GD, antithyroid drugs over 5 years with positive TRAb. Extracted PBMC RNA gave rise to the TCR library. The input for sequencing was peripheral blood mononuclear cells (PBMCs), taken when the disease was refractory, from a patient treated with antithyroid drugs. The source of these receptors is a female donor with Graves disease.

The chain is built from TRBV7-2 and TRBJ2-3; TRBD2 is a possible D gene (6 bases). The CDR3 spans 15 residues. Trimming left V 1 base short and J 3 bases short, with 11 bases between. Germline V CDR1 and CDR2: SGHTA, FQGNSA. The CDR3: CASSLDVLATDTQYF. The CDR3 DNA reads TGTGCCAGCAGCTTAGATGTACTAGCTACAGATACGCAGTATTTT.

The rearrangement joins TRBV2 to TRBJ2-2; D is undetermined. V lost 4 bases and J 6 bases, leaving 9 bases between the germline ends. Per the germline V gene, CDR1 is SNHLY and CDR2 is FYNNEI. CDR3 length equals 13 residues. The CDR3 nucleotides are TGTGCCAGCAGTGGGGGATGGGCCGGGGAGCTGTTTTTT. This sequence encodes CASSGGWAGELFF.

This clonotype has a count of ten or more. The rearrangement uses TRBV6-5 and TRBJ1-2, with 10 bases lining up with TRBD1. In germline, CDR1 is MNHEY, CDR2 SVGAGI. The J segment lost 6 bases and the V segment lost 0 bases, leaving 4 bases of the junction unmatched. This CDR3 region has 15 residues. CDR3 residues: CASSYSGTGEHGYTF. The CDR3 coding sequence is TGTGCCAGCAGTTACTCAGGGACAGGGGAACATGGCTACACCTTC.

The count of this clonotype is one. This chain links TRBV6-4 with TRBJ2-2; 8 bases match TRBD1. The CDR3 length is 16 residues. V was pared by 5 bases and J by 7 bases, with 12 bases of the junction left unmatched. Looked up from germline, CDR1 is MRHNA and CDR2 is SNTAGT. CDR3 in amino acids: CASSSTGQDYSGELFF. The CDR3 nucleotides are TGTGCCAGCAGTTCCACGGGACAGGACTACAGCGGGGAGCTGTTTTTT.

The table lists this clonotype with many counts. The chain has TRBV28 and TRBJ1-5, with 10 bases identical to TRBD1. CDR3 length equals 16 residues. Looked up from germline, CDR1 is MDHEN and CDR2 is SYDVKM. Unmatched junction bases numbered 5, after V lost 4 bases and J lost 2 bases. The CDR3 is CASSSIGQGGNQPQHF. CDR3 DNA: TGTGCCAGCAGTTCTATTGGACAGGGGGGCAATCAGCCCCAGCATTTT. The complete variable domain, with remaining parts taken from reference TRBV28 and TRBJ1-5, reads DVKVTQSSRYLVKRTGEKVFLECVQDMDHENMFWYRQDPGLGLRLIYFSYDVKMKEKGDIPEGYSVSREKKERFSLILESASTNQTSMYLCASSSIGQGGNQPQHFGDGTRLSIL.

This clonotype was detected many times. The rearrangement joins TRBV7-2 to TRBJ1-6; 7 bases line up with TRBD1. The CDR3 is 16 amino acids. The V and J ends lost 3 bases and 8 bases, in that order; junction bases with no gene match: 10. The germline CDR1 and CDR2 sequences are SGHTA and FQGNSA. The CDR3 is CASSLRGPTLDSPLHF. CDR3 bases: TGTGCCAGCAGCTTGAGGGGGCCTACTTTGGATTCACCCCTCCACTTT.

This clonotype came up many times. CDR3: CASSSTFLGGYTF. CDR3 DNA: TGTGCCAGCAGCAGTACATTCCTCGGGGGCTACACCTTC. This chain uses TRBV6-1 with TRBJ1-2, with D unresolved. CDR1 is MNHNS, CDR2 SASEGT, per germline. The CDR3 spans 13 residues. V was trimmed by 6 bases and J by 8 bases, leaving 16 bases between them.